This TCR beta chain was found in a study of metastatic and nonmetastatic thyroid tumors. Across the study: From malignant and benign thyroid patients, repertoires in blood and in tumor or nodule tissue were compared.

Every patient was untreated before thyroid surgery. From the PCR reads, TCRdb re-called clones with MiXCR. This table holds about 5,500 clones, approximately 35% found once. This CDR3 has 13 residues. The V and J ends lost 8 bases and 1 base respectively, with 6 bases between them. Germline V gene data show CDR1 as SGHAT and CDR2 as FQNNGV. V gene TRBV11-2 combines with J gene TRBJ2-6; D may correspond to TRBD1 or TRBD2 (5 bases each). Sequenced input: tumor tissue. The clonotype comes from a male donor with papillary thyroid cancer or a benign thyroid nodule (not recorded which). Some clones in this sample may be carry-over from other donors' samples. This chain's CDR3 is CASEGSGANVLTF. CDR3 coding DNA: TGTGCCAGCGAGGGGTCTGGGGCCAACGTCCTGACTTTC.